A single sample is the source of the 23 T cell receptor beta chains below, sequenced in a study of post-analysis software for immune sequencing data. The study's findings and limits: Patients had higher frequencies than controls of a few TRBV segments, including TRBV5-6, TRBV5-1 and TRBV20-1.

Antigen specificity for these receptors is unknown. Researchers reported that TCR beta cDNA libraries carried unique molecular identifiers. MiXCR, run by TCRdb on the PCR reads, gives a single entry per CDR3 protein. The table includes hundreds of thousands of distinct CDR3 sequences, 35% to 45% detected once. The specimen sequenced was blood. These receptor sequences come from a girl under 10 years old with multiple sclerosis.

This chain links TRBV15 with TRBJ1-1; tentatively, D is TRBD1 (5 bases). The germline V gene encodes CDR1 LNHNV and CDR2 YYDKDF (reference sequence). V was trimmed by 0 bases and J by 0 bases, leaving 14 bases between them. The CDR3 is 17 residues long. This chain's CDR3 is CATSRERVRAMNTEAFF. The CDR3 DNA sequence: TGTGCCACCAGCAGAGAGCGGGTCAGGGCTATGAACACTGAAGCTTTCTTT.

This clonotype was detected a few times. The V and J genes are TRBV6-2 or TRBV6-3 and TRBJ1-1; 8 nucleotides agree with TRBD1. The CDR3 consists of 17 residues. V was clipped by 0 bases and J by 2 bases; unmatched bases: 8. The germline CDR1 and CDR2 sequences are MNHEY and SVGEGT. CDR3 bases: TGTGCCAGCAGTTACTCGACCTCGGACAGGGCTAACACTGAAGCTTTCTTT. Protein: CASSYSTSDRANTEAFF.

This clonotype was detected only a few times. CDR3 loop: CASRRRGVNEQYF. The CDR3 DNA is TGTGCCAGCAGGAGACGGGGAGTCAACGAGCAGTACTTC. V is TRBV12-3 or TRBV12-4 and J is TRBJ2-7, with D perhaps TRBD2 (5 bases). V was cut by 6 bases and J by 5 bases, with 14 bases left in between. The CDR3 runs to 13 residues.

The sample holds a few counts of this clonotype. The chain has TRBV20-1 and TRBJ2-5, with 7 bases identical to TRBD1. Germline CDR1 and CDR2: DFQATT and SNEGSKA (reference sequence). CDR3 length: 13 residues. J was trimmed by 2 bases and V by 6 bases; bases with no gene match: 6. CDR3: CSAPRGRQETQYF. DNA for the CDR3: TGCAGTGCCCCGAGGGGGCGGCAAGAGACCCAGTACTTC.

This clonotype was counted only a few times. As DNA, the CDR3 is TGTGCCAGCAGCCCGGACTTAGGGGGCTACACCTTC. Protein: CASSPDLGGYTF. The chain carries TRBV7-9 and TRBJ1-2; D gene uncertain. From germline, CDR1 is SEHNR and CDR2 FQNEAQ (reference sequence). The ends were cut back, 5 bases at V and 8 bases at J, with 12 bases in the middle. This CDR3 is 12 amino acids long.

The sample holds a few counts of this clonotype. The gene calls are TRBV11-2 and TRBJ1-1; D is ambiguous. Germline CDR1 is SGHAT and CDR2 is FQNNGV. CDR3 length: 14 amino acids. Trimming left V 3 bases short and J 11 bases short, with 19 bases between. The CDR3: CASSLEFRDSNAFF. In DNA form, the CDR3 reads TGTGCCAGCAGCTTGGAGTTCCGGGATTCCAACGCTTTCTTT. Full variable domain (rest looked up from reference TRBV11-2 and TRBJ1-1): EAGVAQSPRYKIIEKRQSVAFWCNPISGHATLYWYQQILGQGPKLLIQFQNNGVVDDSQLPKDRFSAERLKGVDSTLKIQPAKLEDSAVYLCASSLEFRDSNAFFGQGTRLTVV.

The chain recombines TRBV5-1 with TRBJ1-2, with 7 bases matching TRBD1. J lost 4 bases, V lost 4 bases, and 7 bases had no gene match. Germline V gene data show CDR1 as SGHRS and CDR2 as YFSETQ. The CDR3 totals 14 residues. CDR3 residues: CASSLVTGSYGYTF. The CDR3 region has the DNA TGCGCCAGCAGCCTAGTGACAGGGAGCTATGGCTACACCTTC.

The genes are TRBV20-1 and TRBJ1-1, with D possibly TRBD1 on 5 matching bases. From germline, CDR1 is DFQATT and CDR2 SNEGSKA (reference sequence). The CDR3 has 13 residues. Trimming took off 6 bases at V and 3 bases at J, with 14 bases between the two ends. The CDR3 DNA sequence: TGCAGTGCAAAACAGGTTTCACACACTGAAGCTTTCTTT. This translates into CSAKQVSHTEAFF.

V is TRBV10-2 and J is TRBJ2-1, with a tentative D call TRBD2 (5 bases). The CDR3 consists of 16 residues. From germline, CDR1 is WSHSY and CDR2 SAAADI. V was cut by 3 bases and J by 0 bases, with 12 bases left in between. The CDR3 DNA follows: TGCGCCAGCAGTGACCTAGCACGGAGCTCCTACAATGAGCAGTTCTTC. As protein: CASSDLARSSYNEQFF.

The CDR3 sequence: CSARRTGTGLPLHF. For the CDR3, the DNA is TGCAGTGCTAGGCGTACCGGGACAGGGTTGCCCCTCCACTTT. The chain couples TRBV20-1 to TRBJ1-6, with TRBD1 matching over 9 bases. Per the germline V gene, CDR1 is DFQATT and CDR2 is SNEGSKA (reference sequence). This CDR3 is 14 amino acids long. V lost 3 bases and J lost 13; bases outside the gene matches: 10.

In DNA form, the CDR3 reads TGTGCCACCAGTGGGGAGAGAATAAACAGGGTCACACCCCGCTTCTATGGCTACACCTTC. This translates into CATSGERINRVTPRFYGYTF. The chain couples TRBV24-1 to TRBJ1-2; perhaps TRBD1 as D (6 bases). Trimming pared 5 bases from V and 4 bases from J, leaving 31 bases between. The germline CDR1 and CDR2 sequences are KGHDR and SFDVKD. The CDR3 spans 20 residues.

There are a few counts of this clonotype. The chain uses TRBV12-3 or TRBV12-4 and TRBJ1-5; D gene ambiguous. The CDR3 consists of 15 residues. V lost 6 bases and J lost 2, with 14 bases in between. CDR3 DNA: TGTGCCAGCAGGGCCGGGTTGAGGGGCAATCAGCCCCAGCATTTT. This codes for CASRAGLRGNQPQHF.

The J gene is TRBJ1-5, the V gene TRBV4-1, with 8 bases matching TRBD1. Unmatched junction bases numbered 1, after V lost 3 bases and J lost 0 bases. This CDR3 is built from 15 residues. Germline loops: CDR1 MGHRA, CDR2 YSYEKL. CDR3 region: CASSQTGVSNQPQHF. For the CDR3, the DNA is TGCGCCAGCAGCCAGACAGGGGTTAGCAATCAGCCCCAGCATTTT.

V usage is TRBV4-2 and J usage is TRBJ2-5; D uncertain. The CDR3 extends over 15 amino acids. Germline values: CDR1 LGHNA, CDR2 YNFKEQ. V lost 0 bases, J lost 8 bases, and 16 bases lay in between. This chain's CDR3 is CASSQDKFRAQTQYF. The CDR3 DNA reads as TGTGCCAGCAGCCAAGATAAGTTTCGGGCGCAAACCCAGTACTTC.

This clonotype was counted only a few times. The chain recombines TRBV5-1 with TRBJ2-3, with no clear D. Trimming cost V 0 bases and J 2 bases, with 10 bases left between them. Germline V gives CDR1 SGHRS, CDR2 YFSETQ. CDR3 length: 15 residues. CDR3 region: CASSLEGQNTDTQYF. Here the CDR3 DNA reads TGCGCCAGCAGCTTGGAGGGCCAGAACACAGATACGCAGTATTTT.

The chain employs TRBV4-3 and TRBJ2-7; D is unclear. Germline CDR1 LGHNA, CDR2 YSLEER. V was trimmed by 0 bases and J by 0 bases, leaving 12 bases between them. The CDR3 consists of 16 residues. This CDR3 reads CASSQDLGPRSYEQYF. DNA for the CDR3: TGCGCCAGCAGCCAAGATCTCGGGCCTCGCTCCTACGAGCAGTACTTC.

This clonotype occurred a few times. This chain joins TRBV6-5 and TRBJ1-5, with D perhaps matching TRBD1 (6 bases). Germline CDR1 is MNHEY and CDR2 is SVGAGI. V lost 2 bases and J lost 0, with 23 bases in between. The CDR3 length is 20 residues. CDR3 protein: CASSYDGQKLEKDSNQPQHF. DNA of the CDR3: TGTGCCAGCAGTTACGATGGACAGAAATTAGAAAAGGATAGCAATCAGCCCCAGCATTTT.

This chain connects TRBV27 to TRBJ2-7, with D possibly matching TRBD1 (5 bases). The germline V gene encodes CDR1 MNHEY and CDR2 SMNVEV (reference sequence). The CDR3 is 14 amino acids. Between the trimmed V and J ends, which lost 6 bases and 1 base, there was a span of 13 bases. The CDR3 DNA sequence: TGTGCCAGCAGGGGGATTAGGGGTTCCTACGAGCAGTACTTC. Translating gives CASRGIRGSYEQYF.

This clonotype was counted only a few times. The chain recombines TRBV12-3 or TRBV12-4 with TRBJ2-1; 8 bases align to TRBD2. The CDR3 consists of 16 residues. V shed 6 bases, J shed 2 bases, and the junction held 9 bases outside the gene matches. The CDR3 region is CASRPETGGAYNEQFF. The CDR3 DNA is TGTGCCAGCAGACCCGAGACGGGAGGGGCCTACAATGAGCAGTTCTTC.

Here the CDR3 reads CASRDRGWSETQYF. CDR3 in DNA: TGTGCCAGCAGGGACAGGGGATGGTCTGAGACCCAGTACTTC. The chain links TRBV7-2 to TRBJ2-5; 9 nucleotides line up with TRBD1. Trimming removed 6 bases from V and 5 bases from J; junction bases left unmatched: 7. Looked up from germline, CDR1 is SGHTA and CDR2 is FQGNSA. The CDR3 is 14 amino acids.

V is TRBV7-9 and J is TRBJ1-2, with 9 positions matching TRBD1. The CDR3 runs 14 residues. The germline gives CDR1 SEHNR, CDR2 FQNEAQ (reference sequence). The V segment lost 3 bases and the J segment 2 bases; nucleotides outside the gene matches: 1. The CDR3 spells CASSFGQGNYGYTF. Here the CDR3 DNA reads TGTGCCAGCAGCTTCGGACAGGGGAACTATGGCTACACCTTC.

The chain has TRBV29-1 and TRBJ2-7; 7 bases align to TRBD1. The V gene end was trimmed by 2 bases and the J gene end by 5 bases; junction bases not matched to a gene: 6. Per germline, CDR1 SQVTM and CDR2 ANQGSEA. CDR3 length: 13 amino acids. CDR3 coding DNA: TGCAGCGTTGAATTGGGACAGCGCCACGAGCAGTACTTC. The encoded protein is CSVELGQRHEQYF.

Regarding this clonotype: Possible read error: a much larger clone is one base away. The chain recombines TRBV27 with TRBJ2-4, with TRBD2 matching over 7 bases. The germline V gene has CDR1 MNHEY and CDR2 SMNVEV (reference sequence). With V trimmed by 6 bases and J by 13 bases, 9 bases remained unmatched. This CDR3 is 12 amino acids long. The CDR3: CASRIGDYGQYF. In DNA, the CDR3 is TGTGCCAGCAGAATAGGGGACTACGGGCAGTACTTC.